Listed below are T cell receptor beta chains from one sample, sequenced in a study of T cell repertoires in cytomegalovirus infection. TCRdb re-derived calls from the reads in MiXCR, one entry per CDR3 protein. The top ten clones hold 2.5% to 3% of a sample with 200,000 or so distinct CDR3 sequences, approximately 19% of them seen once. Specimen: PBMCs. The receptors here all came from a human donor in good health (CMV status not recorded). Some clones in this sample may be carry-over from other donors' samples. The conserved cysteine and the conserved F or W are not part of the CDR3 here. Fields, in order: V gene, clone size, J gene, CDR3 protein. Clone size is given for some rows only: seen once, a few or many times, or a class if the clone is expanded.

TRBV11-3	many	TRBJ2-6	ASSFLAGSDSGANVLT
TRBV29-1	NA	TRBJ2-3	SVEDQGLSTDTQY
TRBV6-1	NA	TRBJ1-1	ASSPRTVDDLTEAF
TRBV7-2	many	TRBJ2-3	ASSLSESTQY
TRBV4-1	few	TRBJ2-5	ASRTDEGPQY
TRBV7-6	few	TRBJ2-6	ASSLGRVTGANVLT
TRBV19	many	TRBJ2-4	ASSIEGPVQWY
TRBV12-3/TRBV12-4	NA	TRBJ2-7	ASSFTTGVEQY
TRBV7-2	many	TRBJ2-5	ASSLRSGIFQETQY
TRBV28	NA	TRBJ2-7	ASSLDRPPHEQY
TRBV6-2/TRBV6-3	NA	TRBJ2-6	ASSPDRGLSGANVLT
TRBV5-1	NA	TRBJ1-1	ASSLIGQNTEAF
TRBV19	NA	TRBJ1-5	ASSLGLSNQPQH
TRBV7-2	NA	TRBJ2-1	ASSLSSGSSYNEQF
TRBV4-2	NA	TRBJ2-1	ASSQVSQGLIPNEQF
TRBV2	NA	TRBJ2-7	ASSDGQGATEQY
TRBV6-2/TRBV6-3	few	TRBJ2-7	ASSYSTEQY
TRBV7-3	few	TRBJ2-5	ASSEGTGGGKTQY
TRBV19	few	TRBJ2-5	ASSSGPRETQY
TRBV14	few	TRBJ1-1	ASRLGLTGYTEAF
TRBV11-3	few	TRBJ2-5	ASSLDWETQY
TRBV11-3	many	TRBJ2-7	ASSFGTPLFSYEQY
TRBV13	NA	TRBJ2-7	ASSLRQDGNYEQY
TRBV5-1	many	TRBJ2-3	ASSLAGDTQY
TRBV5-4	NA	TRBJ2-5	ASSKTTGGGETQY
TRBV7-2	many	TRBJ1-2	ASSRPRTGFDYGYT
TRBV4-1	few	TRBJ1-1	ASSQDRTRTTEAF
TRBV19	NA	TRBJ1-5	ASSITAGGSQPQH
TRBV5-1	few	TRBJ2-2	ASSWTASTGELF
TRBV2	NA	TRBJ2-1	ATEPGAGSYNEQF
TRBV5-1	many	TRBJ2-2	ASSLAGTGATGELF